This T cell receptor (beta chain) was retrieved from a study of CD4 T cells in relation to SARS-CoV-2 and coronaviruses. Study-level background: The negative reference was HIV-1 Nef peptide pool or peptide-free culture. The restricting HLA molecule for shared crossreactive spike epitopes was mapped. Findings and caveats of the study: No crossreactivity against non-spike viral proteins was tested here.

TCRdb's table, derived via immunoSEQ multiplex PCR, lists solely in-frame clones and lacks some. The repertoire holds some 30,000 clones, with about three quarters as singletons. This clone was counted a few times. Its matching antigen is unknown. Unexposed donor CD4+ T cells date from about 2011-2019, before the COVID-19 pandemic. CD4+ T cells were isolated from the cells after nine to eleven days of culture. The V and J ends lost 4 bases and 2 bases respectively, with 9 bases between them. Germline assignment: CDR1 GTSNPN and CDR2 SVGIG (reference sequence). The CDR3 covers 12 residues. The rearrangement joins TRBV30 to TRBJ2-7, with D tentatively TRBD2 (5 bases). The receptor was isolated from a human donor in good health. What was sequenced was CD4+ T cells from PBMCs, cultured in vitro. The CDR3: CAWTAAPYEQYF. Written as DNA, the CDR3 is TGTGCCTGGACAGCGGCTCCCTACGAGCAGTACTTC.